This T cell receptor (beta chain) was observed in a study of blood T cell repertoires in COVID-19. Sequencing used immunoSEQ multiplex PCR; TCRdb keeps in-frame clones, though not all of them. Of around 190,000 clones in the sample, 70% to 90% were seen once. Germline V CDR1 and CDR2: SGHVS, FQNEAQ. Trimming took off 4 bases at V and 7 bases at J, with 19 bases between the two ends. This CDR3 is built from 16 residues. The sequencing input was peripheral blood. V and J are TRBV7-8 and TRBJ2-2; possibly TRBD1 for D (6 bases). The source is a man aged 50 to 59 with COVID-19, enrolled during active disease. CDR3 nucleotides: TGTGCCAGCAGCTCAGAACCGGGACAAAGAAACGGGGAGCTGTTTTTT. Amino acids: CASSSEPGQRNGELFF.